This TCR beta chain came from a study of STAT5B mutations in CD4+ large granular lymphocyte leukemia. The germline gives CDR1 MNHEY, CDR2 SVGAGI. Losses at the gene ends were 2 bases for V and 4 bases for J; bases not matched to a gene: 5. The CDR3 length is 15 residues. Profiled with immunoSEQ multiplex PCR; TCRdb holds only in-frame clones, not every one. The data contain under 35,000 clones, 65% to 80% of them singletons. The sample holds one count of this clone. Sequenced: CD4+ T cells from blood buffy coats. This TCR was recovered from a human donor in good health. The chain couples TRBV6-5 to TRBJ1-2, with 9 bases identical to TRBD1. The CDR3 loop reads CASSYLGQGSYGYTF. The CDR3 coding sequence is TGTGCCAGCAGTTACCTAGGACAGGGGAGCTATGGCTACACCTTC.